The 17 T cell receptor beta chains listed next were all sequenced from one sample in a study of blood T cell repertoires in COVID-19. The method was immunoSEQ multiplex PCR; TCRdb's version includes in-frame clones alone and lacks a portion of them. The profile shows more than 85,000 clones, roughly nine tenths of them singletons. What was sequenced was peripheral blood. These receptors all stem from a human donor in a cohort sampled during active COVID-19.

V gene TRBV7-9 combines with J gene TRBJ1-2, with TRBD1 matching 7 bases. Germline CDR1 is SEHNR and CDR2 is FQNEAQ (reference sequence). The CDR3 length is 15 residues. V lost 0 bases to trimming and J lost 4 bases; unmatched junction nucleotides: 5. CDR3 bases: TGTGCCAGCAGCTTAGCCTCCCAGGGGGTCTATGGCTACACCTTC. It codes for CASSLASQGVYGYTF.

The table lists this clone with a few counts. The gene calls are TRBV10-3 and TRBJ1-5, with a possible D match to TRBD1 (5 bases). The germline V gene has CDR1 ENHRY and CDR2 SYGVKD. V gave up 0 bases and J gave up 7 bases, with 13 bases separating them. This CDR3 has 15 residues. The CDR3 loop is CAISESVTGGQPQHF. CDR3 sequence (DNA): TGTGCCATCAGTGAGTCGGTCACCGGGGGGCAGCCCCAGCATTTT.

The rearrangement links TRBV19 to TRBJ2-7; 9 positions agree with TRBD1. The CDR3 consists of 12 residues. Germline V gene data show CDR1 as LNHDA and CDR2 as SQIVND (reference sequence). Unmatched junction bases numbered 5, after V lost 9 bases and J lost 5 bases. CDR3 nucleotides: TGTGCCAGCAAGGGACAGGGCAACGAGCAGTACTTC. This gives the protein CASKGQGNEQYF.

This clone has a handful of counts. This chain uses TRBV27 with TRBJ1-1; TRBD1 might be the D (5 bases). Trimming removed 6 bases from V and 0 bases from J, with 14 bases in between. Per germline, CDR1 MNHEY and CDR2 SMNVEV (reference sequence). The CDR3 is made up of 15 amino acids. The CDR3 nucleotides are TGTGCCAGCAGCAAGTGGGGGGGAATGAACACTGAAGCTTTCTTT. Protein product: CASSKWGGMNTEAFF.

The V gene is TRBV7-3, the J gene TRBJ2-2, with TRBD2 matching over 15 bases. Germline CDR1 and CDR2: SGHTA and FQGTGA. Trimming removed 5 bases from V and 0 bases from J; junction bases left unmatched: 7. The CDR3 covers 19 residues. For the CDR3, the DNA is TGTGCCAGCAGCCGTCAGGGACTAGCGGGGGGATCGAACACCGGGGAGCTGTTTTTT. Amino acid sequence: CASSRQGLAGGSNTGELFF.

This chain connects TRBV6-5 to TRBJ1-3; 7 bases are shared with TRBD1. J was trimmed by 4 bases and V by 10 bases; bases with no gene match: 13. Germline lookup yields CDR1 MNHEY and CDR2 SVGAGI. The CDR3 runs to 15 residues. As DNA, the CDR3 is TGTGCCACACGGCGGGACAGTGGCGGGGGAAACACCATATATTTT. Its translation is CATRRDSGGGNTIYF.

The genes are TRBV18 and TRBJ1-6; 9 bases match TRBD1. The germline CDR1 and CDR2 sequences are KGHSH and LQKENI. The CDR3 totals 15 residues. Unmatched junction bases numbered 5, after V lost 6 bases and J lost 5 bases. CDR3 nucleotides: TGTGCCAGCTCCCGGCGGGACAGGGATAATTCACCCCTCCACTTT. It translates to CASSRRDRDNSPLHF. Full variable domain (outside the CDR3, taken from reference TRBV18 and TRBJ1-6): NAGVMQNPRHLVRRRGQEARLRCSPMKGHSHVYWYRQLPEEGLKFMVYLQKENIIDESGMPKERFSAEFPKEGPSILRIQQVVRGDSAAYFCASSRRDRDNSPLHFGNGTRLTVT.

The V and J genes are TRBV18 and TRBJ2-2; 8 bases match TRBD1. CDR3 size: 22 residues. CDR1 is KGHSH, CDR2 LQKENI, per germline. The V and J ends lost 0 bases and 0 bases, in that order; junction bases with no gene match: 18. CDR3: CASSPPLFDRGGVKANTGELFF. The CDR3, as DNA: TGTGCCAGCTCACCACCCTTATTCGACAGGGGAGGAGTCAAGGCGAACACCGGGGAGCTGTTTTTT.

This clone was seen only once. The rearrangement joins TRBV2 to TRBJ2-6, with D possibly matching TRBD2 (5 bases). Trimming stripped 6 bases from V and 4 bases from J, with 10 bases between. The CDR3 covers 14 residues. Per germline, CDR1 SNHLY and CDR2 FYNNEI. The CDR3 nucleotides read TGTGCCAGCAGAAAGGAGGTAGGGGCCAACGTCCTGACTTTC. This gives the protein CASRKEVGANVLTF.

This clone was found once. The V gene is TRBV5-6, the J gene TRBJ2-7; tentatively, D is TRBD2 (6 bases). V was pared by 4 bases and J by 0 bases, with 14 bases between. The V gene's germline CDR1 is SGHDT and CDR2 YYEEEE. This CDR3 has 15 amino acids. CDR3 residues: CASSRGLRSSYEQYF. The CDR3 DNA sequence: TGTGCCAGCAGCAGGGGACTGCGGAGCTCCTACGAGCAGTACTTC.

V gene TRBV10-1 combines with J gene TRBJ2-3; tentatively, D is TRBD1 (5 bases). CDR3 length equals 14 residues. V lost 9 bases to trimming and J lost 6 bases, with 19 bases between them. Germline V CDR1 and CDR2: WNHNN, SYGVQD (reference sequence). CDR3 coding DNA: TGCGCCAGTCCTCGGGCGCAGGGTCCGGATACGCAGTATTTT. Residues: CASPRAQGPDTQYF.

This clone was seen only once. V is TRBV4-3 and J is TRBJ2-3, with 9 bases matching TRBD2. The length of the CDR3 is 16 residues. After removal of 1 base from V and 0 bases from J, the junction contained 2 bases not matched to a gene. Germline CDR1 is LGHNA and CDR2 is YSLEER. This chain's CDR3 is CASSQALAGSTDTQYF. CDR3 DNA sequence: TGCGCCAGCAGCCAAGCCCTAGCGGGAAGCACAGATACGCAGTATTTT.

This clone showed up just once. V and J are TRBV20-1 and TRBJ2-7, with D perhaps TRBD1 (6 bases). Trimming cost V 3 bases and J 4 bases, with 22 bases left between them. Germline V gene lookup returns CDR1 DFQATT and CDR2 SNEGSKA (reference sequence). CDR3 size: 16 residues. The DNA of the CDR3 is TGCAGTGCTAGTCCGGTGGGGGCAGGGGCCCAATACGAGCAGTACTTC. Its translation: CSASPVGAGAQYEQYF.

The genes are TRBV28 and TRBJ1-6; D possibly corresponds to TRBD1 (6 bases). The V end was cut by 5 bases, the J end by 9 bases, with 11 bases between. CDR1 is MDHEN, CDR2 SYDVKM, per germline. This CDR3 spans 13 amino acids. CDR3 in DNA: TGTGCCAGCAGTCGCGACAGGCGTTCACCCCTCCACTTT. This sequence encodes CASSRDRRSPLHF.

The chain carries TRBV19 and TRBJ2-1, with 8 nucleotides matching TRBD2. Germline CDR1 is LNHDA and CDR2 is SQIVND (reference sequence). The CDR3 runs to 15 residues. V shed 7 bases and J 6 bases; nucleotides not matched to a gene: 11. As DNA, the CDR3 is TGTGCCAGTACCTCGGGGGGGGCTGGTCTCAATGAGCAGTTCTTC. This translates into CASTSGGAGLNEQFF.

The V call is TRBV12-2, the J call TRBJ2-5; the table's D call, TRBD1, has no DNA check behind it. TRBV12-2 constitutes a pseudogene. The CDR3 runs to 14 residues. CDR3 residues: CASRFRRGQETQYF. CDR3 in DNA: TGTGCAAGTCGCTTTCGCAGGGGACAAGAGACCCAGTACTTC.

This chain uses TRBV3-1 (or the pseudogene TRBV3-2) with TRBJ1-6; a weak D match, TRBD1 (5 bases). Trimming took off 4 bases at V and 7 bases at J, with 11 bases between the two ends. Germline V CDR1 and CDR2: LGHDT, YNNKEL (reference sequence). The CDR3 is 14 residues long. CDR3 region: CASSPRDSNSPLHF. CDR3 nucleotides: TGTGCCAGCAGCCCCCGGGACTCAAATTCACCCCTCCACTTT.